This TCR beta chain originates from a study of T-cell reconstitution after alpha-beta-depleted transplantation in children. This clonotype was counted ten times or more. Preparation of the TCRbeta library involved a method that used unique molecular identifiers. TCRdb ran MiXCR on the PCR reads and lists one entry per CDR3 protein. The repertoire holds approximately 400,000 distinct CDR3 sequences, with approximately 10% as singletons. Germline assignment: CDR1 SQVTM and CDR2 ANQGSEA. Trimming left V 0 bases short and J 1 base short, with 9 bases between. The CDR3 has 14 residues. Specimen: PBMCs from the stem cell graft donor, collected from the stem cell graft. This chain uses TRBV29-1 with TRBJ1-2; D may be TRBD1 (5 bases). The sequence was obtained from a human donor who donated a stem cell graft to a child with acute myeloid leukemia. The CDR3 region is CSVEDHRLNYGYTF. CDR3 in DNA: TGCAGCGTTGAAGATCACAGGCTTAACTATGGCTACACCTTC.